This T cell receptor (beta chain) was sequenced in a study of identical twins. V lost 5 bases and J 7 bases, leaving 20 bases between the germline ends. The CDR3 is made up of 16 amino acids. Study-wide points: Twin pairs' shared out-of-frame alpha sequences were enriched in low generation probability.

Worth noting for this clonotype: Its antigen is undetermined.

Healthy Caucasians provided all donations. Template switching introduced a universal primer site, and the cDNA bore unique molecular identifiers. TCRdb redid the calling of the 5' RACE reads with MiXCR, one entry per CDR3 protein. The sample includes about 550,000 distinct CDR3 sequences, about a fifth of them seen just once. The data also belong to a second study, concerning yellow fever vaccine responses in identical twins.

The chain is built from TRBV12-3 or TRBV12-4 and TRBJ1-4; D remains ambiguous. This sequence was found in a woman aged 18-35 years in good health. Sequencing was carried out using CD4+ T cells sorted from blood. The CDR3 DNA sequence: TGTGCCAGCAGTCCACGGGCGGGTCCCGAATCTGAAAAACTGTTTTTT. Protein: CASSPRAGPESEKLFF.